One sample yielded the 14 T cell receptor beta chains listed below, sequenced in a study of beta chain features in type 1 diabetes. As every portion of the isolated RNA was reverse transcribed, the sequencing read expressed TCRB transcripts. Method: immunoSEQ multiplex PCR; TCRdb's copy keeps in-frame clones and lacks some. The sample lists 850,000 to 900,000 clones; 15% to 20% were seen once. The sequenced material came from naive CD4+ T cells from blood. These receptors were collected from a woman between 18 and 30 years old in good health.

In regard to this clone: This CDR3 is also generated by other DNA sequences in the sample. The V and J genes are TRBV28 and TRBJ1-2; 7 bases align to TRBD1. The V gene's germline CDR1 is MDHEN and CDR2 SYDVKM. The CDR3 is made up of 12 amino acids. V was pared by 7 bases and J by 3 bases, with 2 bases of the junction left unmatched. CDR3 sequence reads: CASTTGYYGYTF. In nucleotides, the CDR3 is TGTGCCAGCACGACAGGGTACTATGGCTACACCTTC.

V and J are TRBV7-2 and TRBJ2-2; possible D gene TRBD1, 6 bases. The CDR3 has 15 amino acids. Between the trimmed V and J ends, which lost 2 bases and 0 bases, there was a span of 7 bases. Germline CDR1 and CDR2: SGHTA and FQGNSA. CDR3 in amino acids: CASSLRQANTGELFF. Here the CDR3 DNA reads TGTGCCAGCAGCTTAAGACAGGCGAACACCGGGGAGCTGTTTTTT.

The chain links TRBV5-4 to TRBJ2-1; 15 bases are a match to TRBD2. This CDR3 region has 19 residues. V lost 5 bases to trimming and J lost 7 bases; unmatched junction nucleotides: 16. Germline V gene sequence: CDR1 SGHNT, CDR2 YYREEE (reference sequence). CDR3 region: CASSTTRTSGRAWGNEQFF. The DNA for the CDR3 is TGTGCCAGCAGTACCACTCGGACTAGCGGGAGGGCCTGGGGTAATGAGCAGTTCTTC.

The V and J genes are TRBV5-1 and TRBJ2-3; D tentatively fits TRBD1 or TRBD2 (5 bases each). The CDR3 covers 16 residues. CDR1 and CDR2 (germline): SGHRS, YFSETQ. V shed 0 bases and J shed 8 bases, with 19 bases lying between them. In nucleotides, the CDR3 is TGCGCCAGCAGCTTGGCCCTAGCTGCCCCGCAGGGTACGCAGTATTTT. Amino acids: CASSLALAAPQGTQYF.

Note on this clone: The sample carries other DNA sequences with the same CDR3. V and J are TRBV18 and TRBJ2-2; 9 bases fit TRBD1. Germline V gene data show CDR1 as KGHSH and CDR2 as LQKENI. This CDR3 is built from 15 residues. The J segment lost 3 bases and the V segment lost 1 base, leaving 0 bases of the junction unmatched. CDR3 nucleotide sequence: TGTGCCAGCTCACCACGACAGGGGGACACCGGGGAGCTGTTTTTT. Translating it yields CASSPRQGDTGELFF.

This sequence joins TRBV18 and TRBJ2-3; tentative D call: TRBD2 (6 bases). The germline gives CDR1 KGHSH, CDR2 LQKENI. Trimming stripped 3 bases from V and 2 bases from J, with 12 bases between. The CDR3 consists of 15 residues. Written as DNA, the CDR3 is TGTGCCAGCTCACCTCGGGACTCAAACACAGATACGCAGTATTTT. Amino acid sequence: CASSPRDSNTDTQYF.

The chain is built from TRBV7-9 and TRBJ2-3, with D unclear. The CDR3 is made up of 12 amino acids. The V and J ends lost 5 bases and 8 bases respectively, with 11 bases between them. Germline loops: CDR1 SEHNR, CDR2 FQNEAQ (reference sequence). The chain's CDR3 is CASSPPGPTQYF. CDR3 bases: TGTGCCAGCAGCCCCCCTGGCCCTACGCAGTATTTT.

A word on this clone: Its ends do not fully match the called genes, so a read error is possible. The V and J genes are TRBV7-3 and TRBJ2-7, with 10 bases fitting TRBD2. Germline V gene lookup returns CDR1 SGHTA and CDR2 FQGTGA. This CDR3 has 15 amino acids. The CDR3 loop reads CASSQQGTSVREQYF. DNA of the CDR3: TGCGCCAGCAGCCAACAAGGGACTAGCGTCCGCGAGCAGTACTTC. The full variable domain, its missing parts supplied by reference TRBV7-3 and TRBJ2-7, is GAGVSQTPSNKVTEKGKYVELRCDPISGHTALYWYRQSLGQGPEFLIYFQGTGAADDSGLPNDRFFAVRPEGSVSTLKIQRTERGDSAVYLCASSQQGTSVREQYFGPGTRLTVT.

This chain links TRBV21-1 with TRBJ2-1; TRBD2, the table's D call, was not compared with the DNA. TRBV21-1 is listed as a pseudogene. The CDR3 spans 16 residues. The CDR3 DNA is TGTGCCAGCAGCAAAGCTCACCCTAGCTCCTACAATGAGCAGTTCTTC. Encoded protein: CASSKAHPSSYNEQFF.

In this sample, this clone turned up a few times. The chain has TRBV29-1 and TRBJ2-2, with D perhaps TRBD1 (6 bases). The V end lost 8 bases, the J end lost 4 bases, and 11 bases lay between the germline ends. The germline V gene encodes CDR1 SQVTM and CDR2 ANQGSEA. This CDR3 is built from 12 residues. The CDR3 DNA reads as TGCAGCAAAAAGACAGGCACCGGGGAGCTGTTTTTT. It is translated as CSKKTGTGELFF.

The chain employs TRBV7-8 and TRBJ2-7; D remains ambiguous. V dropped 1 base and J dropped 2 bases, with 9 bases sitting between them. Germline CDR1 reads SGHVS; CDR2 reads FQNEAQ. CDR3 length: 14 residues. CDR3 coding DNA: TGTGCCAGCAGCTTAGGGGCGGCAACCTACGAGCAGTACTTC. Protein: CASSLGAATYEQYF.

There are a few counts of this clone. This chain links TRBV6-6 with TRBJ2-6; TRBD1 aligns across 7 bases. The CDR3 sequence is 15 residues long. Unmatched junction bases numbered 4, after V lost 6 bases and J lost 2 bases. CDR1 is MNHNY, CDR2 SVGAGI, per germline (reference sequence). Written as DNA, the CDR3 is TGTGCCAGCAGCCGACAGGGAGCTGGGGCCAACGTCCTGACTTTC. Its protein is CASSRQGAGANVLTF.

V is TRBV7-2 and J is TRBJ1-4; 7 nucleotides match TRBD1. J lost 7 bases, V lost 5 bases, and 1 base had no gene match. The germline V gene has CDR1 SGHTA and CDR2 FQGNSA. The CDR3 spans 12 residues. CDR3 in amino acids: CASSHRGEKLFF. The CDR3 region has the DNA TGTGCCAGCAGCCACAGGGGTGAAAAACTGTTTTTT.

V gene TRBV7-2 combines with J gene TRBJ2-1; 8 nucleotides match TRBD1. The germline gives CDR1 SGHTA, CDR2 FQGNSA. The CDR3 runs 16 residues. The junction had 5 bases not matched to a gene; V was cut back by 1 base and J by 3 bases. The CDR3 protein is CASSLVPGQDYNEQFF. CDR3 DNA sequence: TGTGCCAGCAGCTTAGTTCCGGGACAGGACTACAATGAGCAGTTCTTC.